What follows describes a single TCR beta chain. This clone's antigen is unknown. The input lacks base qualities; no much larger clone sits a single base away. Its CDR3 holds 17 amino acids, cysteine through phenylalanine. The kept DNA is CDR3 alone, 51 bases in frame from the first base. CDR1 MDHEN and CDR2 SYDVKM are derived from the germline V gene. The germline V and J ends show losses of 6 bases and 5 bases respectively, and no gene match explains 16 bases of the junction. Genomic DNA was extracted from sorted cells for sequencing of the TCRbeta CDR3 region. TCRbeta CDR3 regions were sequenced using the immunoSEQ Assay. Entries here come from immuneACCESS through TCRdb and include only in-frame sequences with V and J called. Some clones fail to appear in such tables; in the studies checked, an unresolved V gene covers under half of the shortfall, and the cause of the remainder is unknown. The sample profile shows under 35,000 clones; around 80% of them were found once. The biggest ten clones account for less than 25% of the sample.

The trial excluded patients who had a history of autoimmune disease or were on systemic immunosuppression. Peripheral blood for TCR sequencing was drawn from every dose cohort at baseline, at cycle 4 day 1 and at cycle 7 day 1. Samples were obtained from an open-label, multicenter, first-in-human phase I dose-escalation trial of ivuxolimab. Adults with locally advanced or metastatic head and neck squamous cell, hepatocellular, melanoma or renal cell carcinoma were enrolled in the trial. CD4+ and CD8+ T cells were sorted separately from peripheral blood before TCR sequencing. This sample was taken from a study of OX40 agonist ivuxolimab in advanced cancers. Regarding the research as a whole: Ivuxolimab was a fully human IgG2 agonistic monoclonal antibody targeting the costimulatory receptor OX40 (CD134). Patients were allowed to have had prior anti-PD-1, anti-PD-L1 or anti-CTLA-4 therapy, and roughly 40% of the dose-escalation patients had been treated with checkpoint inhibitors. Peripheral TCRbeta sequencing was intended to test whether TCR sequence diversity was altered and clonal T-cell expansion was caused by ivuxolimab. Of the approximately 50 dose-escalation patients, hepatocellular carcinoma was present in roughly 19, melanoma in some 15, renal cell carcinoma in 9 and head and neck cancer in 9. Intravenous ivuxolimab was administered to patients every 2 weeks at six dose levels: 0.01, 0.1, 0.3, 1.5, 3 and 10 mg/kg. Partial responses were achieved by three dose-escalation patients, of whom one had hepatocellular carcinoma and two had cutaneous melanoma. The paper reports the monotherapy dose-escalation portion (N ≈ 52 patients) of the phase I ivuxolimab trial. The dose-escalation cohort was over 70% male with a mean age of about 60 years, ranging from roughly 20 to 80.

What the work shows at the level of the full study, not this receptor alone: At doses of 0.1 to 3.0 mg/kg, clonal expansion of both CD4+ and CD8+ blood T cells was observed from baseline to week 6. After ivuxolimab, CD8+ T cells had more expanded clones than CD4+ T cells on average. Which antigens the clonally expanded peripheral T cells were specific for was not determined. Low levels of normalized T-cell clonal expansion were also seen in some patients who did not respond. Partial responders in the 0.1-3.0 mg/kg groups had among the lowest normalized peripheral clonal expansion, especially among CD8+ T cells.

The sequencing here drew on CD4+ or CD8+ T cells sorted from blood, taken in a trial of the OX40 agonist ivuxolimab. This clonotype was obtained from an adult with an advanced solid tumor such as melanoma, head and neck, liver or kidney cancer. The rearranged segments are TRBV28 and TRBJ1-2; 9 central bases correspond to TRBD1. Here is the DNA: TGTGCCAGCAGCCCTCGGAATTACAGGGGGCAGAGGTATGGCTACACCTTC. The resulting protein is CASSPRNYRGQRYGYTF.